The 12 T cell receptor beta chains below all came from one sample that was sequenced in a study of T cell responses to AZD1222 COVID-19 vaccine (dated by TCRdb to the early 2020s). The sample's time point label, in plain terms: about 28 days (+/-7) after the second vaccine dose. Library prep was done by the immunoSEQ multiplex PCR assay. TCRdb retrieved this table from immuneACCESS and kept in-frame rearrangements only. Not all clones are present; in checked studies, unresolved V genes account for under half, and no reason is known for the remainder. The table for this sample lists 97,000 or so clones; approximately 91% of them were counted only once. The ten largest account for 8% to 8.5% of the sample. This sample comprised peripheral blood, obtained 28 days after the second AZD1222 dose. The receptors come from an adult who received the AZD1222 COVID-19 vaccine.

The V and J genes are TRBV6-5 and TRBJ1-6; 7 nucleotides align to TRBD1. With 7 bases clipped from V and 3 bases from J, the junction kept 6 bases outside the gene matches. Germline loops: CDR1 MNHEY, CDR2 SVGAGI. CDR3 length equals 15 residues. The CDR3 here is CASTGGTDYNSPLHF. CDR3 nucleotides: TGTGCCAGCACCGGGGGGACAGACTATAATTCACCCCTCCACTTT.

The chain has TRBV3-1 (or the pseudogene TRBV3-2) and TRBJ2-1; TRBD1 or TRBD2 may be the D gene (5 bases each). Germline-derived CDR1 and CDR2 are LGHDT and YNNKEL (reference sequence). V lost 4 bases and J lost 7, with 5 bases in between. This CDR3 region has 11 residues. The CDR3 spells CASSRGNEQFF. In DNA form, the CDR3 reads TGTGCCAGCAGCCGGGGGAATGAGCAGTTCTTC.

The rearrangement links TRBV5-1 to TRBJ2-6, with TRBD1 matching over 9 bases. The CDR3 totals 18 residues. Germline CDR1 is SGHRS and CDR2 is YFSETQ. Unmatched junction bases numbered 9, after V lost 3 bases and J lost 2 bases. In DNA form, the CDR3 reads TGCGCCAGCAGCTCGGGACAGGGCATATTAGCTGGGGCCAACGTCCTGACTTTC. Amino acid sequence: CASSSGQGILAGANVLTF.

The V call is TRBV13, the J call TRBJ1-5; TRBD1 might be the D (6 bases). There are 14 residues in the CDR3. Germline CDR1 PRHDT, CDR2 FYEKMQ (reference sequence). V was trimmed by 0 bases and J by 10 bases, leaving 13 bases between them. The DNA of the CDR3 is TGTGCCAGCAGCTTAGGAGGGGGAGGGAGACCCCAGCATTTT. Its protein is CASSLGGGGRPQHF.

The chain combines TRBV6-4 with TRBJ2-1, with 10 bases matching TRBD2. V was clipped by 3 bases and J by 4 bases; unmatched bases: 3. Germline loops: CDR1 MRHNA, CDR2 SNTAGT. CDR3 length: 15 residues. The CDR3 region is CASSDHSGRYNEQFF. CDR3 sequence (DNA): TGTGCCAGCAGTGATCATAGCGGGAGGTACAATGAGCAGTTCTTC.

The V gene is TRBV28, the J gene TRBJ2-7; no clear D gene. This CDR3 has 16 residues. V was pared by 6 bases and J by 0 bases, with 18 bases between. Germline lookup yields CDR1 MDHEN and CDR2 SYDVKM. The CDR3 here is CASSQGRGPFSYEQYF. The CDR3 nucleotides are TGTGCCAGCAGCCAAGGTCGTGGTCCCTTCTCCTACGAGCAGTACTTC.

The chain carries TRBV5-4 and TRBJ1-6; 8 bases line up with TRBD1. This CDR3 has 13 residues. Germline CDR1 and CDR2: SGHNT and YYREEE (reference sequence). J gave up 8 bases and V 3 bases, and 1 base lay outside the gene matches. CDR3 DNA sequence: TGTGCCAGCAGCTCGACAGGGGATTCACCCCTCCACTTT. It codes for CASSSTGDSPLHF.

The chain combines TRBV3-1 (or the pseudogene TRBV3-2) with TRBJ1-6; maybe TRBD1 (5 bases). From germline, CDR1 is LGHDT and CDR2 YNNKEL (reference sequence). V was trimmed by 3 bases and J by 15 bases, leaving 21 bases between them. The length of the CDR3 is 15 residues. CDR3 in DNA: TGTGCCAGCAGCCAGCCCGGGACCTCACTAAGGAGCCTCCACTTT. As protein: CASSQPGTSLRSLHF.

A remark on this clone: Sequence at one end of the junction differs from germline and may be a read error. This rearrangement joins TRBV7-7 to TRBJ2-3; 7 bases line up with TRBD2. Per germline, CDR1 SSHAT and CDR2 FNYEAQ (reference sequence). The CDR3 covers 15 residues. CDR3 nucleotide sequence: TGTGCTAGCAGCTTAGGGCTAGCGGTCACAGATACGCAGTATTTT. Protein product: CASSLGLAVTDTQYF.

The chain combines TRBV27 with TRBJ1-5; D is possibly TRBD1 (6 bases). The CDR3 loop spans 14 amino acids. Germline CDR1 is MNHEY and CDR2 is SMNVEV (reference sequence). Trimming left V 4 bases short and J 4 bases short, with 11 bases between. The DNA of the CDR3 is TGTGCCAGCAGTTCCCGACAGGCTAATCAGCCCCAGCATTTT. Encoded protein: CASSSRQANQPQHF.

This clone showed up just a few times. The rearrangement joins TRBV27 to TRBJ2-7; maybe TRBD2 (5 bases). Germline V gene sequence: CDR1 MNHEY, CDR2 SMNVEV (reference sequence). This CDR3 is 15 amino acids long. V was clipped by 2 bases and J by 4 bases, with 15 bases between them. CDR3 bases: TGTGCCAGCAGTTTAGTGTCACTAGGCCTTTACGAGCAGTACTTC. Residues: CASSLVSLGLYEQYF.

The rearrangement links TRBV3-1 (or the pseudogene TRBV3-2) to TRBJ2-1; 9 bases are a match to TRBD2. V was pared by 0 bases and J by 0 bases, with 15 bases of the junction left unmatched. The CDR3 consists of 21 residues. Germline CDR1 reads LGHDT; CDR2 reads YNNKEL (reference sequence). In DNA form, the CDR3 reads TGTGCCAGCAGCCAAGATCTACCCTCGGGACTAGCATTAAACTCCTACAATGAGCAGTTCTTC. Its protein product is CASSQDLPSGLALNSYNEQFF.